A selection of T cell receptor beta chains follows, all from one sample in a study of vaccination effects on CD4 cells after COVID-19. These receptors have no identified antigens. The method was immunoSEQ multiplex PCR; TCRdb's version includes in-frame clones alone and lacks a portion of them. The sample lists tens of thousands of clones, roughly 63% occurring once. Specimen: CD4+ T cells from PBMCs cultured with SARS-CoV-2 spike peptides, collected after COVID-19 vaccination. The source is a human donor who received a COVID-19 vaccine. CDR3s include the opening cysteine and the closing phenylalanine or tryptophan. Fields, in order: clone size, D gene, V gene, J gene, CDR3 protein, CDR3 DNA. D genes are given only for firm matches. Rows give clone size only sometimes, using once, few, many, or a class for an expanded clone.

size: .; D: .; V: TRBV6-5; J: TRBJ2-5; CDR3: CASSWKPGPETQYF; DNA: TGTGCCAGCTCTTGGAAGCCTGGCCCAGAGACCCAGTACTTC
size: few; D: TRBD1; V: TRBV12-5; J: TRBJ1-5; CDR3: CASGLIAGTGHNQPQHF; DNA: TGTGCTAGTGGTTTGATCGCCGGGACAGGGCACAATCAGCCCCAGCATTTT
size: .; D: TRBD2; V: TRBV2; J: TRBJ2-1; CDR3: CARTSGTVSYNEQFF; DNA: TGTGCCAGGACTAGCGGGACTGTCTCCTACAATGAGCAGTTCTTC
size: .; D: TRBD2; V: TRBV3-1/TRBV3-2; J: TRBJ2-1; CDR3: CASSQVLAGDGNEQFF; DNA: TGTGCCAGCAGCCAGGTACTAGCGGGAGATGGCAATGAGCAGTTCTTC
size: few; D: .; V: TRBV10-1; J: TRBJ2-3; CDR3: CASSDSSSTDTQYF; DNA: TGCGCCAGCAGTGATTCGTCTAGCACAGATACGCAGTATTTT
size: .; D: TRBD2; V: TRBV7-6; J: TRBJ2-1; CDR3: CASSLVLAGGPHNEQFF; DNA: TGTGCCAGCAGCTTAGTTCTAGCGGGGGGGCCCCACAATGAGCAGTTCTTC
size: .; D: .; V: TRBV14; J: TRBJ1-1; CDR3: CASSPQGNTEAFF; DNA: TGTGCCAGCAGCCCACAAGGGAACACTGAAGCTTTCTTT
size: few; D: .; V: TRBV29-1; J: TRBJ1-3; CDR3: CSVRDEFAGNTIYF; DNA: TGCAGCGTTCGTGATGAGTTCGCTGGAAACACCATATATTTT
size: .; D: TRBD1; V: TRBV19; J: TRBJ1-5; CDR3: CASQPTGGAGNQPQHF; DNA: TGTGCCAGTCAACCGACAGGGGGCGCAGGTAATCAGCCCCAGCATTTT
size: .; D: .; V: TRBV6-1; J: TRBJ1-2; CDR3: CASSGRQAGSFNYGYTF; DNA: TGTGCCAGCAGTGGTAGACAGGCGGGCTCCTTTAACTATGGCTACACCTTC
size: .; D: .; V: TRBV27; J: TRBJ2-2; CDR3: CASRTGYHTGELFF; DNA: TGTGCCAGCAGGACAGGATATCACACCGGGGAGCTGTTTTTT